One sample yielded the 14 T cell receptor beta chains listed below, sequenced in a study of cytomegalovirus exposure and HLA in healthy donors. The PCR made use of 60 Vbeta and 13 Jbeta primers. The repertoire was sequenced with immunoSEQ multiplex PCR; TCRdb's copy has only in-frame clones and lacks some. The sample's table shows about 88,000 clones. Sample: PBMCs. These receptors were taken from a girl aged 5 to 17 in good health and CMV-seropositive.

The V call is TRBV9, the J call TRBJ2-1; TRBD1 aligns across 7 bases. The CDR3 length is 13 residues. With V trimmed by 3 bases and J by 9 bases, 6 bases remained unmatched. Germline-derived CDR1 and CDR2 are SGDLS and YYNGEE. DNA of the CDR3: TGTGCCAGCAGCGCGACAGGGAAAGCTGAGCAGTTCTTC. Translation: CASSATGKAEQFF.

The rearrangement joins TRBV2 to TRBJ1-1, with no clear D. V lost 3 bases and J lost 1, with 6 bases in between. The length of the CDR3 is 13 residues. Germline CDR1 reads SNHLY; CDR2 reads FYNNEI. This chain's CDR3 is CASSDQSNTEAFF. The CDR3 nucleotides are TGTGCCAGCAGTGATCAGTCGAACACTGAAGCTTTCTTT.

The chain links TRBV6-5 to TRBJ1-6; D ambiguous. Per the germline V gene, CDR1 is MNHEY and CDR2 is SVGAGI. The CDR3 runs 16 residues. Trimming removed 3 bases from V and 5 bases from J, with 14 bases in between. This chain's CDR3 is CASSYSGAANNSPLHF. The CDR3 nucleotides are TGTGCCAGCAGTTATTCGGGAGCGGCTAATAATTCACCCCTCCACTTT.

The chain recombines TRBV9 with TRBJ2-3, with D perhaps TRBD2 (5 bases). The germline gives CDR1 SGDLS, CDR2 YYNGEE. The CDR3 extends over 16 amino acids. The ends were cut back, 0 bases at V and 1 base at J, with 12 bases in the middle. The CDR3 region is CASSVEAGGGTDTQYF. The CDR3 bases are TGTGCCAGCAGCGTAGAGGCGGGCGGTGGCACAGATACGCAGTATTTT.

The J gene is TRBJ2-3, the V gene TRBV18; the D gene is possibly TRBD2 (6 bases). The CDR3 is 16 residues long. Trimming took off 1 base at V and 1 base at J, with 12 bases between the two ends. Looked up from germline, CDR1 is KGHSH and CDR2 is LQKENI. The CDR3 protein is CASSPQDGGGTDTQYF. CDR3 bases: TGTGCCAGCTCACCACAAGACGGGGGAGGCACAGATACGCAGTATTTT.

The rearrangement uses TRBV9 and TRBJ2-1; D perhaps matches TRBD2 (5 bases). CDR1 is SGDLS and CDR2 is YYNGEE in the germline V gene. The CDR3 extends over 13 amino acids. Trimming cost V 7 bases and J 0 bases, with 8 bases left between them. The DNA of the CDR3 is TGTGCCAGCGCTGGGAGCTCCTACAATGAGCAGTTCTTC. Residues: CASAGSSYNEQFF.

The gene calls are TRBV7-9 and TRBJ2-7; no clear D. The germline V gene has CDR1 SEHNR and CDR2 FQNEAQ (reference sequence). This CDR3 comprises 13 residues. V lost 3 bases to trimming and J lost 0 bases, with 6 bases between them. For the CDR3, the DNA is TGTGCCAGCAGCTTCGCAGGCTCCTACGAGCAGTACTTC. Translated: CASSFAGSYEQYF. Full variable domain (outside the CDR3, taken from reference TRBV7-9 and TRBJ2-7): DTGVSQNPRHKITKRGQNVTFRCDPISEHNRLYWYRQTLGQGPEFLTYFQNEAQLEKSRLLSDRFSAERPKGSFSTLEIQRTEQGDSAMYLCASSFAGSYEQYFGPGTRLTVT.

The gene calls are TRBV5-1 and TRBJ1-4; 10 nucleotides line up with TRBD1. The J segment lost 7 bases and the V segment lost 1 base, leaving 7 bases of the junction unmatched. CDR3 size: 16 residues. Germline CDR1 and CDR2: SGHRS and YFSETQ. The CDR3 is CASSLRGGQGSEKLFF. The CDR3 DNA reads TGCGCCAGCAGCTTGAGAGGGGGACAGGGGAGTGAAAAACTGTTTTTT.

J is TRBJ2-3 and V is TRBV5-1; 7 bases fit TRBD2. The V gene end was trimmed by 4 bases and the J gene end by 0 bases; junction bases not matched to a gene: 11. This CDR3 is built from 17 residues. The germline gives CDR1 SGHRS, CDR2 YFSETQ. CDR3 in amino acids: CASSGGGDRPSTDTQYF. For the CDR3, the DNA is TGCGCCAGCAGCGGGGGGGGAGACAGACCTAGCACAGATACGCAGTATTTT.

The chain combines TRBV7-9 with TRBJ1-1; D perhaps matches TRBD1 (6 bases). Germline CDR1 reads SEHNR; CDR2 reads FQNEAQ (reference sequence). This CDR3 is 14 amino acids long. The V end lost 6 bases, the J end lost 2 bases, and 13 bases lay between the germline ends. The CDR3 spells CASSRLQGNTEAFF. CDR3 nucleotide sequence: TGTGCCAGCAGTCGATTACAGGGAAACACTGAAGCTTTCTTT.

V usage is TRBV9 and J usage is TRBJ2-3; D might be TRBD2 (7 bases). CDR1 is SGDLS, CDR2 YYNGEE, per germline. This CDR3 region has 14 residues. The V end lost 7 bases, the J end lost 0 bases, and 12 bases lay between the germline ends. CDR3 in amino acids: CASGGGGSTDTQYF. CDR3 sequence (DNA): TGTGCCAGCGGAGGGGGGGGGAGCACAGATACGCAGTATTTT.

The chain carries TRBV15 and TRBJ2-1, with TRBD1 matching 7 bases. Germline CDR1 and CDR2: LNHNV and YYDKDF (reference sequence). CDR3 length: 14 residues. Trimming removed 4 bases from V and 6 bases from J; junction bases left unmatched: 6. CDR3 amino acids: CATSTLRDSNEQFF. CDR3 DNA: TGTGCCACCAGCACACTACGGGACAGCAATGAGCAGTTCTTC.

The rearrangement joins TRBV5-8 to TRBJ1-2; unclear D gene. The CDR3 has 14 amino acids. Trimming shortened V by 5 bases and J by 8 bases, and 19 bases separated the two germline ends. CDR1 SGHTS and CDR2 YDEGEE come from the germline V gene. Here the CDR3 reads CASRHRGGVDGYTF. The CDR3 coding sequence is TGTGCCAGCAGGCACCGGGGAGGTGTGGACGGCTACACCTTC.

The gene calls are TRBV5-1 and TRBJ2-2; TRBD1 matches at 11 bases. The V gene end was trimmed by 4 bases and the J gene end by 4 bases; junction bases not matched to a gene: 6. The CDR3 covers 16 residues. Germline V gene sequence: CDR1 SGHRS, CDR2 YFSETQ. The CDR3 coding sequence is TGCGCCAGCAGCCCATGGACAGGGGGCATCACCGGGGAGCTGTTTTTT. Translation: CASSPWTGGITGELFF.